The 16 T cell receptor beta chains listed next were all sequenced from one sample in a study of beta chain features in type 1 diabetes. General study results and limits: TCRB CDR3s were moderately but significantly shorter in Type 1 diabetes patients in all four CD4+ subsets.

No antigen is known for these receptors. Since all of the isolated RNA was reverse transcribed, expressed TCRB transcripts were what got sequenced. Libraries were prepared by immunoSEQ multiplex PCR; TCRdb keeps only in-frame clonotypes and omits some of them. The data hold 280,000 or so clones, with about 15% observed a single time. Input material: naive CD4+ T cells from blood. The receptors shown here come from a man aged 18 to 29 with type 1 diabetes.

This clone was recorded a few times. The chain is built from TRBV25-1 and TRBJ2-1, with 10 bases that match TRBD2. V shed 3 bases and J 4 bases; nucleotides not matched to a gene: 6. Germline loops: CDR1 MGHDK, CDR2 SYGVNS. The CDR3 covers 16 residues. The CDR3 nucleotides read TGTGCCAGCAGTGAGGGGAGCGGGAGGGATTACAATGAGCAGTTCTTC. Protein sequence: CASSEGSGRDYNEQFF.

The chain carries TRBV2 and TRBJ1-1, with 9 bases matching TRBD1. Germline trimming cut 8 bases from V and 5 bases from J; bases unmatched to any gene: 3. In germline, CDR1 is SNHLY, CDR2 FYNNEI. The CDR3 contains 12 residues. The CDR3 coding sequence is TGTGCCAGCCGGACAGGGGAGACTGAAGCTTTCTTT. Residues: CASRTGETEAFF.

The genes are TRBV5-4 and TRBJ1-2; TRBD1 matches at 7 bases. The length of the CDR3 is 14 residues. The V gene's germline CDR1 is SGHNT and CDR2 YYREEE (reference sequence). V trimming: 4 bases; J trimming: 4 bases; junction bases outside the gene matches: 7. CDR3 protein: CASSPADRLYGYTF. DNA of the CDR3: TGTGCCAGCAGCCCGGCGGACAGGCTCTATGGCTACACCTTC.

The gene calls are TRBV19 and TRBJ1-5; 7 nucleotides match TRBD1. The CDR3 spans 15 residues. Looked up from germline, CDR1 is LNHDA and CDR2 is SQIVND (reference sequence). J lost 0 bases, V lost 6 bases, and 5 bases had no gene match. In DNA, the CDR3 is TGTGCCAGTAGCTTCTGGACAGGTAGCAATCAGCCCCAGCATTTT. Its protein product is CASSFWTGSNQPQHF.

This clone came up a few times. The chain has TRBV15 and TRBJ2-7; 11 positions agree with TRBD2. V lost 3 bases and J lost 5; bases outside the gene matches: 15. The CDR3 runs 18 residues. Germline lookup yields CDR1 LNHNV and CDR2 YYDKDF (reference sequence). CDR3 loop: CATSSSPPASGRTNEQYF. CDR3 nucleotide sequence: TGTGCCACCAGCAGCTCCCCCCCGGCTAGCGGGAGGACCAACGAGCAGTACTTC.

This clone was counted only a few times. The V and J genes are TRBV28 and TRBJ1-2; D might be TRBD1 (6 bases). The germline V gene encodes CDR1 MDHEN and CDR2 SYDVKM. The V and J ends lost 6 bases and 8 bases respectively, with 19 bases between them. The CDR3 is 14 amino acids. CDR3 in amino acids: CASSLPTGRGGYTF. The CDR3 DNA reads TGTGCCAGCAGCCTACCGACAGGTCGGGGAGGCTACACCTTC.

This clone was counted between two and nine times. The gene calls are TRBV28 and TRBJ2-1; TRBD2 agrees at 10 bases. This CDR3 is built from 16 residues. CDR1 is MDHEN and CDR2 is SYDVKM in the germline V gene. Trimming took 4 bases from V and 2 from J; bases not matched to a gene: 5. The CDR3 DNA sequence: TGTGCCAGCAGTTCTCGCACTAGCGGGACCTACAATGAGCAGTTCTTC. As protein: CASSSRTSGTYNEQFF.

CDR3 loop: CASSRGTHSGETQYF. The CDR3 region has the DNA TGTGCCAGTTCCCGAGGGACTCACAGCGGGGAGACCCAGTACTTC. This chain links TRBV27 with TRBJ2-5; perhaps TRBD2 as D (6 bases). The CDR3 extends over 15 amino acids. In germline, CDR1 is MNHEY, CDR2 SMNVEV (reference sequence). The V end lost 9 bases, the J end lost 5 bases, and 22 bases lay between the germline ends.

This sequence joins TRBV6-5 and TRBJ2-3; TRBD1 aligns across 8 bases. The CDR3 covers 13 residues. The germline V gene encodes CDR1 MNHEY and CDR2 SVGAGI. Trimming removed 6 bases from V and 14 bases from J; junction bases left unmatched: 13. Written as DNA, the CDR3 is TGTGCCAGCAGCTCGCCTCAGGGGGCCCCTTGGTATTTT. This translates into CASSSPQGAPWYF.

This clone has more than one count but fewer than ten. The gene calls are TRBV19 and TRBJ1-6; TRBD1 is a possible D gene (5 bases). The CDR3 covers 15 residues. Trimming shortened V by 5 bases and J by 13 bases, and 21 bases separated the two germline ends. Per germline, CDR1 LNHDA and CDR2 SQIVND (reference sequence). The DNA of the CDR3 is TGTGCCAGTAGTTCGGTGGAGGGGACCCTCGCCCCCCTCCACTTT. The encoded protein is CASSSVEGTLAPLHF.

This clone turned up a few times. The chain is built from TRBV6-5 and TRBJ1-5, with D tentatively TRBD1 (6 bases). V was trimmed by 5 bases and J by 6 bases, leaving 17 bases between them. Germline lookup yields CDR1 MNHEY and CDR2 SVGAGI. This CDR3 has 15 amino acids. The CDR3 protein is CASSPRQAAAQPQHF. The CDR3 nucleotides read TGTGCCAGCAGTCCTCGACAGGCCGCGGCTCAGCCCCAGCATTTT.

The chain joins TRBV14 to TRBJ2-5; D is unresolved. CDR1 and CDR2 (germline): SGHDN, FVKESK. The CDR3 extends over 11 amino acids. The V end lost 1 base, the J end lost 11 bases, and 8 bases lay between the germline ends. The DNA for the CDR3 is TGTGCCAGCAGCCAAGTTGAGGAGCAGTACTTC. Translated, it gives CASSQVEEQYF.

The chain employs TRBV5-4 and TRBJ1-1; 8 bases fit TRBD1. This CDR3 has 15 residues. V dropped 4 bases and J dropped 3; count of bases not matched to a gene: 8. Germline lookup yields CDR1 SGHNT and CDR2 YYREEE (reference sequence). In DNA, the CDR3 is TGTGCCAGCAGCCAAGCTCAGGGGGCCTACACTGAAGCTTTCTTT. It codes for CASSQAQGAYTEAFF. Supplemented by reference TRBV5-4 and TRBJ1-1, the full variable domain reads ETGVTQSPTHLIKTRGQQVTLRCSSQSGHNTVSWYQQALGQGPQFIFQYYREEENGRGNFPPRFSGLQFPNYSSELNVNALELDDSALYLCASSQAQGAYTEAFFGQGTRLTVV.

The chain links TRBV7-2 to TRBJ2-7; 8 nucleotides agree with TRBD1. There are 14 residues in the CDR3. CDR1 and CDR2 (germline): SGHTA, FQGNSA. V lost 4 bases to trimming and J lost 1 base; unmatched junction nucleotides: 3. The CDR3 here is CASSSRTGSYEQYF. The CDR3, as DNA: TGTGCCAGCAGCTCTCGGACAGGGTCCTACGAGCAGTACTTC.

This clone was counted only a few times. The chain uses TRBV19 and TRBJ1-1, with 8 bases identical to TRBD1. The CDR3 runs 14 residues. Germline assignment: CDR1 LNHDA and CDR2 SQIVND (reference sequence). V lost 7 bases and J lost 3; bases outside the gene matches: 7. The CDR3 region is CASMPTGAYTEAFF. The CDR3 DNA follows: TGTGCCAGTATGCCGACAGGGGCCTACACTGAAGCTTTCTTT.

J is TRBJ2-1 and V is TRBV6-4; possible D gene TRBD2, 5 bases. Trimming pared 5 bases from V and 5 bases from J, leaving 16 bases between. CDR1 MRHNA and CDR2 SNTAGT come from the germline V gene. This CDR3 region has 15 residues. Written as DNA, the CDR3 is TGTGCCAGCAGTTTAACTAGGAATCCCAACAATGAGCAGTTCTTC. It specifies CASSLTRNPNNEQFF.